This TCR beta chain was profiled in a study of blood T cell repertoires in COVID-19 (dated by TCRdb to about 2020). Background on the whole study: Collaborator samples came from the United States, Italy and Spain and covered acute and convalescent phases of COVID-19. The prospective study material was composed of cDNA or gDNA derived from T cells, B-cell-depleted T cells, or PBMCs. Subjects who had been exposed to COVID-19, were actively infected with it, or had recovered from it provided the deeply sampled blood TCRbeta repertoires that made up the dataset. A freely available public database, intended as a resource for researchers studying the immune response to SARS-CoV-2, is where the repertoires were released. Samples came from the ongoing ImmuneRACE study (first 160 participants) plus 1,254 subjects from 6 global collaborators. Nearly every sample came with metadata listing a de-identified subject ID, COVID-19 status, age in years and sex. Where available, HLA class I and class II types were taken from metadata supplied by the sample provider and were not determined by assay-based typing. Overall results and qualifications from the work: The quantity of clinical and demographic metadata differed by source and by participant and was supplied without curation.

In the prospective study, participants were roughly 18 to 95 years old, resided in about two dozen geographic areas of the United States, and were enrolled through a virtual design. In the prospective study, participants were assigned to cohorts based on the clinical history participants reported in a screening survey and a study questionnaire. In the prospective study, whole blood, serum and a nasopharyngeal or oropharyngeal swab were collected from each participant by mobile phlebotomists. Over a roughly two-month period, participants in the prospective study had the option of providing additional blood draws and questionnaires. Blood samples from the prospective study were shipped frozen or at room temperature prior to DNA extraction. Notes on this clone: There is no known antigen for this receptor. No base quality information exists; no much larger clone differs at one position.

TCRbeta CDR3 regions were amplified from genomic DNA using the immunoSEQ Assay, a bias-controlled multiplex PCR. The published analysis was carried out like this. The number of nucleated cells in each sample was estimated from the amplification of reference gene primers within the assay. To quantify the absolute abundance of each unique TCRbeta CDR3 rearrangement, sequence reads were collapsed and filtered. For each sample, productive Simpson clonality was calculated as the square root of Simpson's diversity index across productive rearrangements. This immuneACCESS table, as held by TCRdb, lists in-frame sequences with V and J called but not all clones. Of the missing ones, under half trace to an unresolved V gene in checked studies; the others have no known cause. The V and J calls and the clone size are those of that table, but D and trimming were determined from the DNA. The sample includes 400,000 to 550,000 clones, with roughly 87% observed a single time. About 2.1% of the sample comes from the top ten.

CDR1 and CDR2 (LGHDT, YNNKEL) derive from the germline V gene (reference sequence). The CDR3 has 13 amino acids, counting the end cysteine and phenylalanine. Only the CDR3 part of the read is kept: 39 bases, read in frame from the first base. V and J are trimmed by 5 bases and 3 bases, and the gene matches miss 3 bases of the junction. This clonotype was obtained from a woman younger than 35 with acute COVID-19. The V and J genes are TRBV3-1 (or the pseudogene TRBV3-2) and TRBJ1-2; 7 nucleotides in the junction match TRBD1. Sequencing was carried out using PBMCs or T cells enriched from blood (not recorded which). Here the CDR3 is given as CASSWGQHYGYTF. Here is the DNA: TGTGCCAGCAGCTGGGGACAGCACTATGGCTACACCTTC.